Sequencing of this T cell receptor (beta chain) was carried out in a study of T-cell reconstitution after alpha-beta-depleted transplantation in children. Study-wide results and caveats: Reportedly, roughly two months post-transplant, alpha-beta T cells arose from several hundred expanded graft clones.

Germline V gives CDR1 MGHRA, CDR2 YSYEKL. The CDR3 runs 16 residues. V dropped 5 bases and J dropped 5 bases, with 18 bases sitting between them. Construction of the TCRbeta library involved unique molecular identifiers. MiXCR, applied by TCRdb to the PCR reads, yields one record per CDR3 protein. The sample lists 750,000 to 950,000 distinct CDR3 sequences, around 17% seen once, with just under 5% in the top ten. This clonotype was observed a few times. Its specificity is not known. The sequence came from a male patient between 10 and 17 years old who had a stem cell transplant for acute lymphoblastic leukemia, so the T cells may come from the graft donor. The chain joins TRBV4-1 to TRBJ2-2; D might be TRBD1 (6 bases). Material: PBMCs, mostly from graft donor cells, obtained 360 days after TCRalphabeta/CD19-depleted stem cell transplant. Here the CDR3 reads CASSRYTGRKTGELFF. The CDR3, as DNA: TGCGCCAGCAGCAGATATACAGGGCGCAAGACCGGGGAGCTGTTTTTT.